These T cell receptor beta chains were read from a single sample in a study of chemoradiotherapy in HPV16-positive cancers. TCRdb's copy holds only in-frame clones and misses some; the assay was immunoSEQ multiplex PCR. The sample has some 9,800 clones; around 79% are singletons. This material consisted of tumor tissue, taken from a patient who underwent chemoradiotherapy. The source is a human donor with HPV-associated anogenital cancer. CDR3s include the opening cysteine and the closing phenylalanine or tryptophan. D genes are given only for firm matches. Clone size, where shown, is once, few, many, or a class for clones that have expanded.

TRBD2,TRBJ2-3,TRBV19,.,TGTGCCAGTAGTGTTCTTAGCGGGGGGGCAGGGGATACGCAGTATTTT,CASSVLSGGAGDTQYF
TRBD1,TRBJ1-5,TRBV12-5,.,TGTGCTAGTGGTCCCAACAGGGGCGGGGTAGGTCAGCCCCAGCATTTT,CASGPNRGGVGQPQHF
.,TRBJ1-2,TRBV4-3,few,TGCGCCAGCAGCCAAGATCGCGCGGGGGGCTATGGCTACACCTTC,CASSQDRAGGYGYTF
.,TRBJ1-2,TRBV5-1,.,TGCGCCAGCTTCGGGGGGGCAGGCTATGGCTACACCTTC,CASFGGAGYGYTF
.,TRBJ2-5,TRBV5-1,.,TGCGCCAGCAGCTTGGGGACGGGACGATCGAACGAAGAGACCCAGTACTTC,CASSLGTGRSNEETQYF
.,TRBJ1-5,TRBV27,.,TGTGCCAGCAGTTTATCGAGGGCAGGAAATCAGCCCCAGCATTTT,CASSLSRAGNQPQHF
TRBD2,TRBJ2-5,TRBV7-9,.,TGTGCCAGCAGCTTAACTAGCGGGCGGGAGACCCAGTACTTC,CASSLTSGRETQYF
.,TRBJ1-5,TRBV19,medium-sized,TGTGCCAGTAGTCCTCGGACAGCTAATAGCAATCAGCCCCAGCATTTT,CASSPRTANSNQPQHF
.,TRBJ1-1,TRBV4-1,.,TGCGCCAGCAGCCAAGATCCCAGGGCACGGGCGGCTTTCTTT,CASSQDPRARAAFF
.,TRBJ1-5,TRBV6-6,once,TGTGCCAGCAGTTTTTGGGGGGGCAATCAGCCCCAGCATTTT,CASSFWGGNQPQHF
TRBD1,TRBJ2-7,TRBV6-1,.,TGTGCCAGCAGTGAAACGTTCGGACAGGGAAGGGCCGAGCAGTACTTC,CASSETFGQGRAEQYF
.,TRBJ2-2,TRBV11-2,.,TGTGCCAGCAGCTCCCTAGTGAGGGGCGGGGAGCTGTTTTTT,CASSSLVRGGELFF
.,TRBJ2-2,TRBV5-1,.,TGCGCCAGCCGGGAAGGGACGAACACCGGGGAGCTGTTTTTT,CASREGTNTGELFF
.,TRBJ2-3,TRBV29-1,.,TGCAGCGTTGAAGAAAGCACAGATACGCAGTATTTT,CSVEESTDTQYF
.,TRBJ2-3,TRBV9,.,TGTGCCAGCAGCGTAGGGACAGCCGGCACAGATACGCAGTATTTT,CASSVGTAGTDTQYF
.,TRBJ2-7,TRBV19,.,TGTGCCAGTAGTGCCGCCGGGACTGCTACCTACGAGCAGTACTTC,CASSAAGTATYEQYF
.,TRBJ1-5,TRBV7-2,.,TGTGCCAGCAGCTCCCGGGGGGCTGGCAATCAGCCCCAGCATTTT,CASSSRGAGNQPQHF
.,TRBJ2-7,TRBV6-5,.,TGTGCCAGCAGTTATCGGCCCTCCTACGAGCAGTACTTC,CASSYRPSYEQYF
.,TRBJ1-3,TRBV9,few,TGTGCCAGCAGCCCCCACTTCTCTGGAAACACCATATATTTT,CASSPHFSGNTIYF
.,TRBJ2-1,TRBV19,.,TGTGCCAGTAGTATAGGCTCTGGGGGGCCCACAGGGCGGGACTCCTACAATGAGCAGTTCTTC,CASSIGSGGPTGRDSYNEQFF
.,TRBJ2-3,TRBV5-1,once,TGCGCCAGCAGCTTGGCGATCTCGATGGCAACAGATACGCAGTATTTT,CASSLAISMATDTQYF
TRBD2,TRBJ2-2,TRBV10-1,.,TGCGCCAGCAGTCCAGCGGGGGTAAACACCGGGGAGCTGTTTTTT,CASSPAGVNTGELFF
.,TRBJ1-1,TRBV4-3,.,TGCGCCAGCAGCCACCTGGGGCAGGGGTCTGAAGCTTTCTTT,CASSHLGQGSEAFF
.,TRBJ2-7,TRBV29-1,.,TGCAGCGCCTCTGGGTCGCGACGCAACGAGCAGTACTTC,CSASGSRRNEQYF
TRBD1,TRBJ2-4,TRBV27,.,TGTGCCAGCAGTCCCGGGACAGGGGTAAAAAACATTCAGTACTTC,CASSPGTGVKNIQYF
TRBD1,TRBJ2-3,TRBV2,.,TGTGCCAGCAGTGCCGGGACAGGGGCGGCAGATACGCAGTATTTT,CASSAGTGAADTQYF
TRBD1,TRBJ1-1,TRBV6-5,.,TGTGCCAGCAGTTCCCAACCCCGGACAGGAGAAGCTTTCTTT,CASSSQPRTGEAFF
.,TRBJ1-1,TRBV6-5,few,TGTGCCAGCAGTTGGTACCCAGGGAGGGGGACTGAAGCTTTCTTT,CASSWYPGRGTEAFF
TRBD1,TRBJ1-2,TRBV5-1,.,TGCGCCAGCAGCGCCGGACAGGGGGGGACCGGCTACACCTTC,CASSAGQGGTGYTF
.,TRBJ1-2,TRBV7-9,.,TGTGCCAGCAGCCCTAGACAGGAGACCTATGGCTACACCTTC,CASSPRQETYGYTF
.,TRBJ2-7,TRBV7-8,.,TGTGCCAGCAGCTTAGTTTTAGGAACCTACGAGCAGTACTTC,CASSLVLGTYEQYF
.,TRBJ1-6,TRBV21-1,.,TGTGCCAGCAGGGACGGGTGGTTAAGGAATTCACCCCTCCACTTT,CASRDGWLRNSPLHF
.,TRBJ2-5,TRBV5-6,.,TGTGCCAGCAGCCCCCAAAATATGGAGACCCAGTACTTC,CASSPQNMETQYF
.,TRBJ2-3,TRBV12-5,few,TGTGCTAGTGGCCGAGAGCTGAGCACAGATACGCAGTATTTT,CASGRELSTDTQYF
.,TRBJ2-7,TRBV11-2,.,TGTGCCAGCAGCTTGACTGGGGGGGGCCTCTACGAGCAGTACTTC,CASSLTGGGLYEQYF
.,TRBJ1-3,TRBV6-5,.,TGTGCCAGCAGTTACCGGACTGGCAGCTCTGGAAACACCATATATTTT,CASSYRTGSSGNTIYF
.,TRBJ1-3,TRBV6-5,.,TGTGCCAGCAGTTACGATGGGAGCCAATCTGGAAACACCATATATTTT,CASSYDGSQSGNTIYF
.,TRBJ1-5,TRBV4-1,few,TGCGCCAGCAGCCAAGACAGGGTGAACAATCAGCCCCAGCATTTT,CASSQDRVNNQPQHF
.,TRBJ1-1,TRBV18,.,TGTGCCAGCTCACCACCGCGGGGAATCGGAGGGAGGACTGAAGCTTTCTTT,CASSPPRGIGGRTEAFF
.,TRBJ1-2,TRBV6-5,.,TGTGCCAGCAGTTACTCGTACGACAGTGACTATGGCTACACCTTC,CASSYSYDSDYGYTF
TRBD1,TRBJ2-2,TRBV5-4,few,TGTGCCAGCTCTTACGGGACAGCGAACACCGGGGAGCTGTTTTTT,CASSYGTANTGELFF
TRBD1,TRBJ2-5,TRBV4-1,.,TGCGCCAGCGCTAAGTGGGGAGGACAGGGAATAGAAGAGACCCAGTACTTC,CASAKWGGQGIEETQYF
.,TRBJ1-1,TRBV5-1,.,TGCGCCAGCATCCTCAGATTGGGGGCGAGCACTGAAGCTTTCTTT,CASILRLGASTEAFF
TRBD1,TRBJ2-5,TRBV19,few,TGTGCCAGTAGTGAGGGGACAGGGGGCGTGAGAGAGACCCAGTACTTC,CASSEGTGGVRETQYF
.,TRBJ2-6,TRBV7-2,.,TGTGCCAGCAGCACCGCAGCATGGGGGGCCAACGTCCTGACTTTC,CASSTAAWGANVLTF